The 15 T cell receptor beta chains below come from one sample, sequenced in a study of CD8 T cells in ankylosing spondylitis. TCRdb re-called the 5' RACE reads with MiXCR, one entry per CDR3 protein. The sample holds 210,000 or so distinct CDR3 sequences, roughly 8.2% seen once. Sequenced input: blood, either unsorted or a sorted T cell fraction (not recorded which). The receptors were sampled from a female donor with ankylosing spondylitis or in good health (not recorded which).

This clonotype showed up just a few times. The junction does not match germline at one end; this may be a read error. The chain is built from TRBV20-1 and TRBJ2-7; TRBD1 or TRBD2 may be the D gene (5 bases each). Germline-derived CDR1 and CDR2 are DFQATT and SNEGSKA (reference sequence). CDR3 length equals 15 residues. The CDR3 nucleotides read TGCTGTGCTAGGGTGGTCGGGGCACGATCCTACGAGCAGTACTTC. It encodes CCARVVGARSYEQYF.

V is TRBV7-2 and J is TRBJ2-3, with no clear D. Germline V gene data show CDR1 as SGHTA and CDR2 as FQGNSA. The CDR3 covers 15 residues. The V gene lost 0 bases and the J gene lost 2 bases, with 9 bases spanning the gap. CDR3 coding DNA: TGTGCCAGCAGCTTAGCGCAACCTCTCACAGATACGCAGTATTTT. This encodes CASSLAQPLTDTQYF.

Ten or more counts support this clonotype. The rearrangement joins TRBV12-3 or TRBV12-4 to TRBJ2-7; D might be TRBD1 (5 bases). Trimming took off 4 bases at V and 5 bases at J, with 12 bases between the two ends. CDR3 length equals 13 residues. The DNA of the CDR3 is TGTGCCAGCAGTTCAGGGATTTGGGACGAGCAGTACTTC. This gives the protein CASSSGIWDEQYF.

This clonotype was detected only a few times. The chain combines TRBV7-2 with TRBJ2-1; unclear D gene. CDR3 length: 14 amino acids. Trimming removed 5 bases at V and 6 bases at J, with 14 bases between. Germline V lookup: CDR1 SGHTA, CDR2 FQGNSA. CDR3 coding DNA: TGTGCCAGCAGCCCCTCCCAGAGTCTCAATGAGCAGTTCTTC. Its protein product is CASSPSQSLNEQFF.

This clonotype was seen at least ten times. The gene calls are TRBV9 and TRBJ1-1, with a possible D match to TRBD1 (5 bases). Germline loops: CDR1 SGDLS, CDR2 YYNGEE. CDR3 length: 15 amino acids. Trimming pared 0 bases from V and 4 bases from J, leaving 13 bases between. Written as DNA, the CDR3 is TGTGCCAGCAGCGTAGAGGGCGGTGGGGGCACTGAAGCTTTCTTT. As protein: CASSVEGGGGTEAFF.

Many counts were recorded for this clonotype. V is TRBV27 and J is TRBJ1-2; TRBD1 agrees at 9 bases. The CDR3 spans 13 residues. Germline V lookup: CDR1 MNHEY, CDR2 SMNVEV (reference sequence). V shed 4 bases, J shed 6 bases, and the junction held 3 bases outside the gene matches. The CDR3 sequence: CASSYWTGDGYTF. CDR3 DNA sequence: TGTGCCAGCAGTTATTGGACAGGGGATGGCTACACCTTC.

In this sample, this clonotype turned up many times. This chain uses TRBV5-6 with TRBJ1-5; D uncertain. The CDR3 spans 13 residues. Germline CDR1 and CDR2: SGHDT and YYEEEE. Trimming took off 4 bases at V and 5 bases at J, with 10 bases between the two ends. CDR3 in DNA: TGTGCCAGCAGCCCCGGGTGGGATCAGCCCCAGCATTTT. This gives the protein CASSPGWDQPQHF.

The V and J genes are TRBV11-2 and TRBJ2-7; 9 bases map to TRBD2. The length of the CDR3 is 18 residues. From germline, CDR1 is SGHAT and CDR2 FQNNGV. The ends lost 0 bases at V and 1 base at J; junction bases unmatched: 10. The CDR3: CASSLEVAGGVKSYEQYF. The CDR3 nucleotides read TGTGCCAGCAGCTTAGAAGTGGCGGGAGGGGTTAAGTCCTACGAGCAGTACTTC.

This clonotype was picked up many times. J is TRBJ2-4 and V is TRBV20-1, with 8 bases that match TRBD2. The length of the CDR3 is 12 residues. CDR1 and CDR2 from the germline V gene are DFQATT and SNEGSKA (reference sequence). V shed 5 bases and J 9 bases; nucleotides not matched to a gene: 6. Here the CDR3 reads CSAHGAGGIQYF. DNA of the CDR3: TGCAGTGCTCACGGGGCGGGGGGCATTCAGTACTTC.

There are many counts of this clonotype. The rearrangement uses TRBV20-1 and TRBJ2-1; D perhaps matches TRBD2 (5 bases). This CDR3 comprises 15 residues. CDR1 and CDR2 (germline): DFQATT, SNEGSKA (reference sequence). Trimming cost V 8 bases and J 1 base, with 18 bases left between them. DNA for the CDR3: TGCAGTACCCGTTACGCCGGGGAGTCCTACAATGAGCAGTTCTTC. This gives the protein CSTRYAGESYNEQFF.

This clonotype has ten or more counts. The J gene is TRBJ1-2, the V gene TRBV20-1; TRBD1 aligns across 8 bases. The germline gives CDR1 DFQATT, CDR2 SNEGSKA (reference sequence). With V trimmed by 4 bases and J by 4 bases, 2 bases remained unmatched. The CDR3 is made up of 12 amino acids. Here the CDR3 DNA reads TGCAGTGCTAATCAGGGGGCCTATGGCTACACCTTC. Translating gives CSANQGAYGYTF.

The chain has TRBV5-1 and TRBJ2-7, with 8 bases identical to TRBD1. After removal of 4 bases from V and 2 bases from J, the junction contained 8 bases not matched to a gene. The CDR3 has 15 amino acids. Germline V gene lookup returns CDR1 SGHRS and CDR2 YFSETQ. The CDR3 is CASSLGDRLTYEQYF. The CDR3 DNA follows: TGCGCCAGCAGCCTCGGGGACAGGTTGACCTACGAGCAGTACTTC.

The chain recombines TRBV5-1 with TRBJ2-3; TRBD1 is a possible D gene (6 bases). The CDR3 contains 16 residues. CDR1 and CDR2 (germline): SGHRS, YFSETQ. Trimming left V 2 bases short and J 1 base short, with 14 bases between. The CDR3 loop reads CASSFIWTDRTDTQYF. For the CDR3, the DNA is TGCGCCAGCAGCTTCATTTGGACAGACCGCACAGATACGCAGTATTTT.

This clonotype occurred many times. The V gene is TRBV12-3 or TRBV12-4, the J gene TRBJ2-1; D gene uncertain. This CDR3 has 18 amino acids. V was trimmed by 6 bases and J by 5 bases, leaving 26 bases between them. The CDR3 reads CASSRRSGAGPPDNEQFF. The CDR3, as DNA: TGTGCCAGCAGCCGCCGATCAGGTGCAGGCCCCCCGGACAATGAGCAGTTCTTC.

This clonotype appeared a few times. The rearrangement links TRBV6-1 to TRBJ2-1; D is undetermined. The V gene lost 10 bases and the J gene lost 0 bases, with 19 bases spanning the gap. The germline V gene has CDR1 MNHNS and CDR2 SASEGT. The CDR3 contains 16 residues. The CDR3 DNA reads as TGTGCCACCACTCCCCCGGGCCTCGGCTCCTACAATGAGCAGTTCTTC. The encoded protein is CATTPPGLGSYNEQFF.